The 27 T cell receptor beta chains below come from one sample, sequenced in a study of T-cell reconstitution after alpha-beta-depleted transplantation in children. The library targeted TCRbeta and was prepared with unique molecular identifiers. TCRdb re-called the PCR reads through MiXCR, storing one row per CDR3 protein. Among some 350,000 distinct CDR3 sequences, about 9.3% were seen once, and the ten largest hold 2% to 3%. Sequenced material: PBMCs from the stem cell graft donor, taken from the stem cell graft. These receptors were collected from a human donor who donated a stem cell graft to a child with acute lymphoblastic leukemia.

The sample holds many counts of this clonotype. This sequence joins TRBV4-3 and TRBJ1-2; D unresolved. The V end lost 4 bases, the J end lost 5 bases, and 17 bases lay between the germline ends. The CDR3 runs to 15 residues. The germline V gene has CDR1 LGHNA and CDR2 YSLEER. The CDR3 region is CASSLRHPPEYGYTF. CDR3 DNA sequence: TGCGCCAGCAGCCTAAGACATCCTCCAGAATATGGCTACACCTTC.

There are many counts of this clonotype. The chain couples TRBV20-1 to TRBJ1-2; 7 nucleotides agree with TRBD1. Germline assignment: CDR1 DFQATT and CDR2 SNEGSKA (reference sequence). V shed 6 bases, J shed 4 bases, and the junction held 2 bases outside the gene matches. This CDR3 is built from 11 residues. The DNA of the CDR3 is TGCAGTGCCAGACAGGGCTATGGCTACACCTTC. Amino acids: CSARQGYGYTF.

This clonotype was counted a few times. The chain couples TRBV20-1 to TRBJ2-3; 7 nucleotides match TRBD2. Trimming removed 3 bases from V and 5 bases from J; junction bases left unmatched: 5. The CDR3 length is 13 residues. From germline, CDR1 is DFQATT and CDR2 SNEGSKA (reference sequence). This CDR3 is CSARPTGGDTQYF. CDR3 nucleotides: TGCAGTGCTAGGCCGACGGGGGGAGATACGCAGTATTTT.

In its sample, this clonotype was seen a few times. This chain links TRBV7-9 with TRBJ2-1, with TRBD2 matching over 12 bases. V lost 4 bases to trimming and J lost 2 bases; unmatched junction nucleotides: 6. Germline V CDR1 and CDR2: SEHNR, FQNEAQ (reference sequence). This CDR3 region has 17 residues. The CDR3 here is CASSSGTSGRTYNEQFF. As DNA, the CDR3 is TGTGCCAGCAGCTCCGGAACTAGCGGGAGGACCTACAATGAGCAGTTCTTC. The complete variable domain, with remaining parts taken from reference TRBV7-9 and TRBJ2-1, reads DTGVSQNPRHKITKRGQNVTFRCDPISEHNRLYWYRQTLGQGPEFLTYFQNEAQLEKSRLLSDRFSAERPKGSFSTLEIQRTEQGDSAMYLCASSSGTSGRTYNEQFFGPGTRLTVL.

This clonotype was recorded many times. This chain links TRBV14 with TRBJ1-2; no clear D. Germline CDR1 and CDR2: SGHDN and FVKESK. The CDR3 spans 16 residues. The V end was cut by 0 bases, the J end by 2 bases, with 13 bases between. The CDR3 region has the DNA TGTGCCAGCAGCCAAGATTTGCAAGGATTAAACTATGGCTACACCTTC. Translated: CASSQDLQGLNYGYTF.

The rearrangement uses TRBV5-5 and TRBJ2-3; possible D gene TRBD2, 7 bases. The CDR3 is 18 amino acids. The germline CDR1 and CDR2 sequences are SGHKS and YYEKEE (reference sequence). The V and J ends lost 0 bases and 7 bases respectively, with 24 bases between them. CDR3 protein: CASSLGRGGAALLNTQYF. CDR3 in DNA: TGTGCCAGCAGCTTGGGAAGGGGGGGAGCGGCGCTACTCAATACGCAGTATTTT.

This chain connects TRBV5-1 to TRBJ2-3; 9 nucleotides line up with TRBD2. The CDR3 is 18 amino acids. Germline lookup yields CDR1 SGHRS and CDR2 YFSETQ. J was trimmed by 4 bases and V by 1 base; bases with no gene match: 13. CDR3 in amino acids: CASSLSPSGTSGADTQYF. CDR3 DNA: TGCGCCAGCAGCTTGTCACCTAGCGGGACCTCCGGGGCAGATACGCAGTATTTT.

This clonotype showed up many times. The chain carries TRBV4-1 and TRBJ1-2; 8 nucleotides line up with TRBD1. Germline assignment: CDR1 MGHRA and CDR2 YSYEKL. There are 15 residues in the CDR3. Trimming cost V 3 bases and J 0 bases; bases outside gene matches: 3. The CDR3 coding sequence is TGCGCCAGCAGCCAGGGGGGACAGGCTAACTATGGCTACACCTTC. It codes for CASSQGGQANYGYTF.

This clonotype was seen repeatedly, ten times or more. This chain uses TRBV12-3 or TRBV12-4 with TRBJ2-5; perhaps TRBD2 as D (6 bases). Trimming left V 7 bases short and J 7 bases short, with 10 bases between. The CDR3 is made up of 11 amino acids. CDR3 DNA sequence: TGTGCCAGCACCCCCGGGGGGACCCAGTACTTC. It translates to CASTPGGTQYF.

The V and J genes are TRBV29-1 and TRBJ2-2; no firm D call. CDR1 is SQVTM, CDR2 ANQGSEA, per germline. Trimming pared 5 bases from V and 0 bases from J, leaving 7 bases between. This CDR3 has 13 amino acids. The CDR3 region is CSVWLANTGELFF. CDR3 coding DNA: TGCAGCGTTTGGCTAGCGAACACCGGGGAGCTGTTTTTT.

This clonotype was recorded a few times. V and J are TRBV20-1 and TRBJ1-1; D is possibly TRBD1 (5 bases). Between the trimmed V and J ends, which lost 5 bases and 7 bases, there was a span of 14 bases. In germline, CDR1 is DFQATT, CDR2 SNEGSKA (reference sequence). This CDR3 has 12 residues. The CDR3 loop is CSAGQKAYEAFF. The CDR3 DNA follows: TGCAGTGCTGGACAAAAGGCCTATGAAGCTTTCTTT.

This chain uses TRBV7-2 with TRBJ2-7, with TRBD2 identical over 13 bases. The CDR3 totals 15 residues. Germline loops: CDR1 SGHTA, CDR2 FQGNSA. J was trimmed by 9 bases and V by 5 bases; bases with no gene match: 10. CDR3 residues: CASSHDGTSGKGQYF. For the CDR3, the DNA is TGTGCCAGCAGCCATGATGGGACTAGCGGGAAAGGGCAGTACTTC.

The table lists this clonotype with a few counts. This sequence joins TRBV18 and TRBJ2-7; 15 bases are shared with TRBD2. With the DNA end fitting TRBJ2-1 better, the J assignment may be wrong. The CDR3 length is 19 residues. Looked up from germline, CDR1 is KGHSH and CDR2 is LQKENI. The CDR3 DNA is TGTGCCAGCTCACCATTCGCCCCGGGACTAGCGGGAGGAAGCAACGAGCAGTTCTTC. Its translation is CASSPFAPGLAGGSNEQFF.

The chain uses TRBV27 and TRBJ1-5, with no clear D. Per the germline V gene, CDR1 is MNHEY and CDR2 is SMNVEV (reference sequence). The V end lost 1 base, the J end lost 8 bases, and 12 bases lay between the germline ends. This CDR3 comprises 14 residues. DNA of the CDR3: TGTGCCAGCAGTTTATTAGGACCGGACGAGCCCCAGCATTTT. Encoded protein: CASSLLGPDEPQHF.

V is TRBV9 and J is TRBJ2-1; 13 bases map to TRBD2. V lost 4 bases to trimming and J lost 2 bases; unmatched junction nucleotides: 3. CDR3 size: 16 residues. In germline, CDR1 is SGDLS, CDR2 YYNGEE. CDR3 in amino acids: CASSSGLAGAYNEQFF. In DNA form, the CDR3 reads TGTGCCAGCAGCTCCGGACTAGCGGGGGCCTACAATGAGCAGTTCTTC.

This clonotype was picked up many times. The rearrangement links TRBV5-6 to TRBJ1-2; the D is unclear. In germline, CDR1 is SGHDT, CDR2 YYEEEE. V was clipped by 4 bases and J by 8 bases, with 15 bases between them. The CDR3 loop spans 13 amino acids. CDR3 region: CASSRQRAGGYTF. CDR3 DNA sequence: TGTGCCAGCAGCCGTCAGCGGGCTGGAGGCTACACCTTC.

This chain joins TRBV7-2 and TRBJ2-1; 7 bases are a match to TRBD1. Germline V gene data show CDR1 as SGHTA and CDR2 as FQGNSA. Losses at the gene ends were 0 bases for V and 2 bases for J; bases not matched to a gene: 1. The CDR3 loop spans 15 amino acids. In DNA form, the CDR3 reads TGTGCCAGCAGCTTAGCGACAGGGACCTACAATGAGCAGTTCTTC. As protein: CASSLATGTYNEQFF.

V is TRBV7-9 and J is TRBJ1-1; D gene ambiguous. Germline V gene lookup returns CDR1 SEHNR and CDR2 FQNEAQ (reference sequence). The ends were cut back, 2 bases at V and 0 bases at J, with 13 bases in the middle. CDR3 size: 16 residues. The CDR3, as DNA: TGTGCCAGCAGCTTACCCCCGGGCTGGATGAACACTGAAGCTTTCTTT. Protein: CASSLPPGWMNTEAFF.

This clonotype was observed a handful of times. This chain links TRBV19 with TRBJ2-1; D is ambiguous. Between the trimmed V and J ends, which lost 5 bases and 1 base, there was a span of 12 bases. CDR1 is LNHDA and CDR2 is SQIVND in the germline V gene (reference sequence). The length of the CDR3 is 15 residues. CDR3 loop: CASSAPSASYNEQFF. The CDR3 region has the DNA TGTGCCAGTAGTGCCCCCTCCGCTTCCTACAATGAGCAGTTCTTC.

The J gene is TRBJ1-1, the V gene TRBV5-1; 8 bases are shared with TRBD1. With 4 bases clipped from V and 5 bases from J, the junction kept 10 bases outside the gene matches. The CDR3 is made up of 15 amino acids. The germline V gene has CDR1 SGHRS and CDR2 YFSETQ. The CDR3 nucleotides are TGCGCCAGCAGCCATTCATTTACAGGGGGGACTGAAGCTTTCTTT. This encodes CASSHSFTGGTEAFF.

V gene TRBV7-9 combines with J gene TRBJ2-7; the match to TRBD1 covers 12 bases. The CDR3 covers 15 residues. The ends lost 3 bases at V and 5 bases at J; junction bases unmatched: 5. CDR1 is SEHNR and CDR2 is FQNEAQ in the germline V gene (reference sequence). In nucleotides, the CDR3 is TGTGCCAGCAGCTTGGGACAGGGGGCGTCGGACGAGCAGTACTTC. As protein: CASSLGQGASDEQYF.

This chain links TRBV4-2 with TRBJ1-2; D not resolved. The germline V gene encodes CDR1 LGHNA and CDR2 YNFKEQ. The CDR3 totals 15 residues. V dropped 1 base and J dropped 0 bases, with 9 bases sitting between them. The CDR3 loop is CASSQGAYSNYGYTF. CDR3 coding DNA: TGTGCCAGCAGCCAAGGGGCGTATTCTAACTATGGCTACACCTTC.

This clonotype was seen ten or more times. This chain uses TRBV12-3 or TRBV12-4 with TRBJ2-5; TRBD2 aligns across 13 bases. CDR3 length equals 16 residues. J was trimmed by 2 bases and V by 6 bases; bases with no gene match: 6. CDR3 nucleotide sequence: TGTGCCAGCAGCTCACTGGGACTAGCGGGACAAGAGACCCAGTACTTC. It translates to CASSSLGLAGQETQYF.

This clonotype was observed many times. CDR3 in amino acids: CASRSDDAHEQYF. CDR3 DNA: TGCGCCAGCAGATCAGACGACGCCCACGAGCAGTACTTC. The V call is TRBV5-1, the J call TRBJ2-7; no clear D. The CDR3 spans 13 residues. Between the trimmed V and J ends, which lost 5 bases and 5 bases, there was a span of 14 bases. The V gene's germline CDR1 is SGHRS and CDR2 YFSETQ.

This clonotype has more than one count but fewer than ten. V gene TRBV7-9 combines with J gene TRBJ2-7; D is unresolved. The CDR3 sequence is 13 residues long. Trimming took 3 bases from V and 6 from J, leaving 12 bases between them. The germline CDR1 and CDR2 sequences are SEHNR and FQNEAQ (reference sequence). The CDR3 loop reads CASSFPPNLEQYF. The CDR3 bases are TGTGCCAGCAGCTTTCCACCCAATCTCGAGCAGTACTTC.

This clonotype was observed many times. The chain recombines TRBV27 with TRBJ1-3; no reliable D call. Trimming shortened V by 3 bases and J by 4 bases, and 1 base separated the two germline ends. CDR3 size: 11 residues. Germline V gives CDR1 MNHEY, CDR2 SMNVEV (reference sequence). CDR3 bases: TGTGCCAGCAGTTTGGGAAACACCATATATTTT. It is translated as CASSLGNTIYF.

The V gene is TRBV30, the J gene TRBJ1-4; no clear D gene. This CDR3 has 12 residues. V was clipped by 2 bases and J by 4 bases, with 5 bases between them. Germline V gives CDR1 GTSNPN, CDR2 SVGIG (reference sequence). The CDR3 is CAWSRGNEKLFF. The CDR3 DNA sequence: TGTGCCTGGAGTCGGGGTAATGAAAAACTGTTTTTT.